A single sample gave rise to the 18 T cell receptor beta chains below, sequenced in a study of beta chain features in type 1 diabetes. These TCRs' antigens remain unknown. Investigators reverse transcribed all isolated RNA, so they sequenced expressed TCRB transcripts. Profiled with immunoSEQ multiplex PCR; TCRdb holds only in-frame clones, not every one. The table lists approximately 730,000 clones, around an eighth of them singletons, with approximately 0.022% in the top ten. Study observations and caveats: Shorter TCRB CDR3s, moderately but significantly so, marked every one of the four CD4+ subsets in Type 1 diabetes patients.

Source material: naive CD4+ T cells from blood. Source of these receptors: a man younger than 30 with type 1 diabetes.

Written as DNA, the CDR3 is TGTGCCAGTAGTCCAGACAGAGAGACCCAGTACTTC. This translates into CASSPDRETQYF. The chain is built from TRBV19 and TRBJ2-5; a weak D match, TRBD1 (5 bases). CDR3 length: 12 residues. CDR1 is LNHDA, CDR2 SQIVND, per germline (reference sequence). Trimming took off 5 bases at V and 4 bases at J, with 8 bases between the two ends.

For the CDR3, the DNA is TGTGCCAGCAGTGAAGGGTCAGCCTACGAGCAGTACTTC. Its protein product is CASSEGSAYEQYF. The chain links TRBV6-1 to TRBJ2-7; no firm D call. Trimming removed 1 base from V and 2 bases from J, with 6 bases in between. CDR3 length: 13 amino acids. Germline V lookup: CDR1 MNHNS, CDR2 SASEGT.

V is TRBV28 and J is TRBJ2-1; TRBD2 matches at 8 bases. Losses at the gene ends were 6 bases for V and 0 bases for J; bases not matched to a gene: 10. The CDR3 is made up of 17 amino acids. The V gene's germline CDR1 is MDHEN and CDR2 SYDVKM. CDR3 residues: CASSLGLAGSSYNEQFF. The CDR3 DNA follows: TGTGCCAGCAGCCTCGGGTTAGCGGGGAGCTCCTACAATGAGCAGTTCTTC.

The chain joins TRBV7-3 to TRBJ2-1, with D unclear. Per germline, CDR1 SGHTA and CDR2 FQGTGA. V was clipped by 5 bases and J by 8 bases, with 13 bases between them. This CDR3 spans 13 amino acids. The CDR3 loop is CASSIHQRYEQFF. CDR3 nucleotides: TGTGCCAGCAGCATCCATCAGCGTTATGAGCAGTTCTTC. The entire variable domain, with the rest obtained from reference TRBV7-3 and TRBJ2-1, is as follows: GAGVSQTPSNKVTEKGKYVELRCDPISGHTALYWYRQSLGQGPEFLIYFQGTGAADDSGLPNDRFFAVRPEGSVSTLKIQRTERGDSAVYLCASSIHQRYEQFFGPGTRLTVL.

V and J are TRBV11-2 and TRBJ1-2; tentatively, D is TRBD1 (6 bases). The germline gives CDR1 SGHAT, CDR2 FQNNGV. The germline V and J ends were trimmed by 6 bases and 2 bases, with 16 bases remaining between them. The CDR3 consists of 15 residues. CDR3: CASRSPGQRNYGYTF. DNA for the CDR3: TGTGCCAGCAGAAGCCCCGGACAGAGAAACTATGGCTACACCTTC.

The chain joins TRBV6-5 to TRBJ2-2; D gene ambiguous. This CDR3 is built from 14 residues. CDR1 MNHEY and CDR2 SVGAGI come from the germline V gene. The V and J ends lost 2 bases and 1 base respectively, with 5 bases between them. CDR3 sequence reads: CASSYGLNTGELFF. Written as DNA, the CDR3 is TGTGCCAGCAGTTACGGCCTGAACACCGGGGAGCTGTTTTTT.

V is TRBV15 and J is TRBJ1-4, with TRBD1 matching over 7 bases. Germline lookup yields CDR1 LNHNV and CDR2 YYDKDF (reference sequence). V was clipped by 6 bases and J by 5 bases; unmatched bases: 9. CDR3 length equals 15 residues. The CDR3 nucleotides are TGTGCCACCAGGAGAAGGACAGGAGAGAATGAAAAACTGTTTTTT. This codes for CATRRRTGENEKLFF.

This chain links TRBV18 with TRBJ1-2; D gene unclear. The V and J ends lost 3 bases and 6 bases respectively, with 11 bases between them. CDR3 length: 13 residues. In germline, CDR1 is KGHSH, CDR2 LQKENI. The CDR3 spells CASSPGERDGYTF. CDR3 nucleotide sequence: TGTGCCAGCTCACCGGGAGAGAGAGATGGCTACACCTTC.

CDR3 sequence reads: CASSLVGTGFDTEAFF. In nucleotides, the CDR3 is TGTGCCAGCAGCTTGGTAGGGACAGGGTTTGACACTGAAGCTTTCTTT. V and J are TRBV5-6 and TRBJ1-1; 9 nucleotides line up with TRBD1. The germline V gene has CDR1 SGHDT and CDR2 YYEEEE. The CDR3 consists of 16 residues. V was clipped by 0 bases and J by 3 bases; unmatched bases: 6.

The genes are TRBV27 and TRBJ1-2, with D perhaps matching TRBD1 (6 bases). This CDR3 is built from 13 residues. The V gene's germline CDR1 is MNHEY and CDR2 SMNVEV (reference sequence). V was pared by 5 bases and J by 8 bases, with 15 bases between. DNA for the CDR3: TGTGCCAGCAGTAGAGGGGGAAGTCGAGGCTACACCTTC. Translated, it gives CASSRGGSRGYTF.

This clone was seen a few times. CDR3 residues: CAAGGPNTGELFF. CDR3 DNA: TGTGCCGCCGGGGGGCCGAACACCGGGGAGCTGTTTTTT. This chain links TRBV10-3 with TRBJ2-2, with a weak D call TRBD2 (7 bases). The V and J ends lost 11 bases and 0 bases respectively, with 10 bases between them. The V gene's germline CDR1 is ENHRY and CDR2 SYGVKD. The CDR3 loop spans 13 amino acids.

The chain recombines TRBV19 with TRBJ2-5; 9 bases are shared with TRBD2. Per germline, CDR1 LNHDA and CDR2 SQIVND (reference sequence). CDR3 size: 14 residues. The V and J ends lost 2 bases and 5 bases, in that order; junction bases with no gene match: 3. This CDR3 is CASSILAGGETQYF. CDR3 DNA sequence: TGTGCCAGTAGTATACTGGCGGGGGGGGAGACCCAGTACTTC.

The J gene is TRBJ2-4, the V gene TRBV7-9; the match to TRBD1 covers 11 bases. V dropped 4 bases and J dropped 6; count of bases not matched to a gene: 8. The CDR3 runs 16 residues. Germline V gene sequence: CDR1 SEHNR, CDR2 FQNEAQ (reference sequence). The CDR3 DNA reads as TGTGCCAGCAGCTCTCCGGGAGGGACAGGGGGAAACATTCAGTACTTC. As protein: CASSSPGGTGGNIQYF.

A few counts support this clone. The J gene is TRBJ1-5, the V gene TRBV7-2, with 7 bases aligning to TRBD1. CDR3 size: 14 residues. Germline CDR1 is SGHTA and CDR2 is FQGNSA. With 5 bases clipped from V and 3 bases from J, the junction kept 4 bases outside the gene matches. CDR3 bases: TGTGCCAGCAGCCTCAGGGGGAACAATCAGCCCCAGCATTTT. Translated: CASSLRGNNQPQHF.

The chain is built from TRBV6-5 and TRBJ1-2; possibly TRBD1 for D (5 bases). The CDR3 runs to 14 residues. Germline V gene lookup returns CDR1 MNHEY and CDR2 SVGAGI. V lost 4 bases to trimming and J lost 2 bases, with 11 bases between them. CDR3 loop: CASSWDRLNYGYTF. In DNA form, the CDR3 reads TGTGCCAGCAGTTGGGACCGACTAAACTATGGCTACACCTTC.

This clone was seen more than once but under ten times. The CDR3 region has the DNA TGTGCCTGGAGTGTACGAGGAGGGGTTGAAGCTTTCTTT. It specifies CAWSVRGGVEAFF. V and J are TRBV30 and TRBJ1-1; D may be TRBD1 (5 bases). Germline V gene lookup returns CDR1 GTSNPN and CDR2 SVGIG (reference sequence). This CDR3 comprises 13 residues. Trimming shortened V by 0 bases and J by 7 bases, and 12 bases separated the two germline ends.

This clone was seen more than once but under ten times. The chain carries TRBV6-1 and TRBJ2-1; 9 bases are shared with TRBD1. The trim removed 3 bases at V and 7 bases at J, leaving 7 bases unmatched. The CDR3 runs 15 residues. The germline V gene encodes CDR1 MNHNS and CDR2 SASEGT. CDR3 coding DNA: TGTGCCAGCAGTGATTCGGGACAGGGCAGTAATGAGCAGTTCTTC. The encoded protein is CASSDSGQGSNEQFF.

This clone was seen more than once but under ten times. CDR3 amino acids: CASSVGGAGTEAFF. CDR3 DNA: TGTGCCAGCAGCGTCGGGGGGGCCGGCACTGAAGCTTTCTTT. This rearrangement joins TRBV9 to TRBJ1-1; D is possibly TRBD1 (6 bases). The CDR3 is made up of 14 amino acids. Trimming stripped 2 bases from V and 4 bases from J, with 12 bases between. Germline loops: CDR1 SGDLS, CDR2 YYNGEE. Full variable domain (rest looked up from reference TRBV9 and TRBJ1-1): DSGVTQTPKHLITATGQRVTLRCSPRSGDLSVYWYQQSLDQGLQFLIQYYNGEERAKGNILERFSAQQFPDLHSELNLSSLELGDSALYFCASSVGGAGTEAFFGQGTRLTVV.